These 9 T cell receptor beta chains came from one sample sequenced in a study of identical twins. TCRdb itself ran the 5' RACE reads through MiXCR, one entry per CDR3 protein. The sample holds 1.5 million to 2 million distinct CDR3 sequences, 32% seen once. Sequenced input: cord blood. The receptors shown here come from a newborn girl in good health.

The chain employs TRBV5-1 and TRBJ1-6; D remains unclear. V shed 5 bases and J shed 7 bases, with 10 bases lying between them. This CDR3 contains 13 residues. Germline values: CDR1 SGHRS, CDR2 YFSETQ. The CDR3 sequence: CASRSRWNSPLHF. DNA for the CDR3: TGCGCCAGCAGGAGTCGGTGGAATTCACCCCTCCACTTT. The variable domain in full, completed from reference TRBV5-1 and TRBJ1-6, reads KAGVTQTPRYLIKTRGQQVTLSCSPISGHRSVSWYQQTPGQGLQFLFEYFSETQRNKGNFPGRFSGRQFSNSRSEMNVSTLELGDSALYLCASRSRWNSPLHFGNGTRLTVT.

V and J are TRBV18 and TRBJ1-4, with D unclear. Between the trimmed V and J ends, which lost 0 bases and 4 bases, there was a span of 9 bases. The germline V gene has CDR1 KGHSH and CDR2 LQKENI. This CDR3 spans 15 amino acids. The DNA of the CDR3 is TGTGCCAGCTCACCACCGGCGGGGTTTAATGAAAAACTGTTTTTT. It encodes CASSPPAGFNEKLFF. Supplemented by reference TRBV18 and TRBJ1-4, the full variable domain reads NAGVMQNPRHLVRRRGQEARLRCSPMKGHSHVYWYRQLPEEGLKFMVYLQKENIIDESGMPKERFSAEFPKEGPSILRIQQVVRGDSAAYFCASSPPAGFNEKLFFGSGTQLSVL.

The CDR3 region is CASSFRAPFSGANVLTF. For the CDR3, the DNA is TGTGCCAGCAGTTTCCGTGCACCATTCTCTGGGGCCAACGTCCTGACTTTC. V is TRBV12-3 or TRBV12-4 and J is TRBJ2-6; D gene ambiguous. The length of the CDR3 is 17 residues. Trimming took off 3 bases at V and 0 bases at J, with 12 bases between the two ends.

This chain links TRBV10-3 with TRBJ2-1, with no clear D. V was clipped by 4 bases and J by 10 bases, with 11 bases between them. Germline values: CDR1 ENHRY, CDR2 SYGVKD. The CDR3 is 12 amino acids. In nucleotides, the CDR3 is TGTGCCATCAGTGCCGGAGTAGGGGAGCAGTTCTTC. This gives the protein CAISAGVGEQFF.

The table lists this clonotype with a count of one. The V call is TRBV9, the J call TRBJ1-2, with D perhaps matching TRBD1 (5 bases). The CDR3 spans 14 residues. Germline V gene lookup returns CDR1 SGDLS and CDR2 YYNGEE. Trimming removed 3 bases from V and 6 bases from J, with 15 bases in between. The DNA for the CDR3 is TGTGCCAGCAGCGACCGAAAACAGGTTCATGGCTACACCTTC. Amino acid sequence: CASSDRKQVHGYTF.

The chain carries TRBV12-3 or TRBV12-4 and TRBJ1-5; D not resolved. CDR3 length equals 21 residues. Trimming took 3 bases from V and 2 from J, leaving 29 bases between them. CDR3 sequence (DNA): TGTGCCAGCAGTTTTATATCCTCAATATCAAAGGCCCGTAGGCGCAATCAGCCCCAGCATTTT. Translating it yields CASSFISSISKARRRNQPQHF.

This clonotype was counted between two and nine times. The V call is TRBV29-1, the J call TRBJ2-2; maybe TRBD1 (6 bases). The V gene lost 4 bases and the J gene lost 3 bases, with 12 bases spanning the gap. Germline loops: CDR1 SQVTM, CDR2 ANQGSEA. This CDR3 comprises 14 residues. In DNA form, the CDR3 reads TGCAGCGTTGGGCCGGGACAATACACCGGGGAGCTGTTTTTT. Its translation is CSVGPGQYTGELFF.

The J gene is TRBJ2-2, the V gene TRBV2; D gene uncertain. Trimming cost V 7 bases and J 1 base, with 16 bases left between them. CDR1 and CDR2 (germline): SNHLY, FYNNEI. The CDR3 length is 16 residues. In DNA form, the CDR3 reads TGTGCCAGCATCCTCGGCAGTCCCTTGAACACCGGGGAGCTGTTTTTT. It encodes CASILGSPLNTGELFF. The entire variable domain, with the rest obtained from reference TRBV2 and TRBJ2-2, is as follows: EPEVTQTPSHQVTQMGQEVILRCVPISNHLYFYWYRQILGQKVEFLVSFYNNEISEKSEIFDDQFSVERPDGSNFTLKIRSTKLEDSAMYFCASILGSPLNTGELFFGEGSRLTVL.

The chain has TRBV5-1 and TRBJ2-7; D ambiguous. Trimming removed 0 bases at V and 2 bases at J, with 12 bases between. The germline V gene encodes CDR1 SGHRS and CDR2 YFSETQ. The CDR3 is made up of 15 amino acids. Here the CDR3 reads CASSLVEPPPYEQYF. CDR3 bases: TGCGCCAGCAGCTTGGTGGAGCCGCCCCCCTACGAGCAGTACTTC.